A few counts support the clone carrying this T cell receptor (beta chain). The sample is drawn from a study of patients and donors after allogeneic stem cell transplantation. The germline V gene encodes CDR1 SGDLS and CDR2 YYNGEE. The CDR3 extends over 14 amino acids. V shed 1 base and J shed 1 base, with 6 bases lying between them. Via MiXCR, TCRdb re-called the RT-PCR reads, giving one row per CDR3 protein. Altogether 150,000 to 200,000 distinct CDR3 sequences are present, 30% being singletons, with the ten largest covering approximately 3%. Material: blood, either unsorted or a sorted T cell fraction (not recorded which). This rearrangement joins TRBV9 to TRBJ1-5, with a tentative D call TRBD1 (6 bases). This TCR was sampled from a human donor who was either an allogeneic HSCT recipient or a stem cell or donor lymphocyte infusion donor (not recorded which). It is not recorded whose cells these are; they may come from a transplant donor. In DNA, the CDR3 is TGTGCCAGCAGCGTAACAGGGAGCAATCAGCCCCAGCATTTT. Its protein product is CASSVTGSNQPQHF.